Following are 9 T cell receptor beta chains from one sample sequenced in a study of low-dose radiotherapy and immunotherapy resistance in tumors. Covering alpha and beta chains, TRAV- and TRBV-specific primers were used for the first-strand cDNA. TCR amplification used roughly 18 PCR cycles, a constant-region primer and a V-primer adapter. Using its own MiXCR run on the reads, TCRdb lists one record per CDR3 protein. The data contain about 100,000 distinct CDR3 sequences, about a fifth of them singletons. Time point given: after trial treatment. Treatment denoted: LDRT plus nivolumab, ipilimumab, low-dose cyclophosphamide and aspirin (RACIN trial). The specimen was PBMCs, collected after low-dose radiotherapy plus immunotherapy. Receptors originate from a male donor with prostate cancer.

In this sample, this clonotype turned up many times. The chain uses TRBV5-1 and TRBJ2-4; D is tentatively TRBD1 or TRBD2 (5 bases each). V was clipped by 4 bases and J by 8 bases, with 13 bases between them. CDR3 size: 13 residues. Germline V gene data show CDR1 as SGHRS and CDR2 as YFSETQ. CDR3 in DNA: TGCGCCAGCAGCCCCGAGGGGCTGGACATTCAGTACTTC. It translates to CASSPEGLDIQYF.

This clonotype came up many times. The rearrangement links TRBV15 to TRBJ2-5, with 7 bases fitting TRBD2. V gave up 1 base and J gave up 9 bases; unmatched junction bases: 5. This CDR3 region has 13 residues. Germline CDR1 reads LNHNV; CDR2 reads YYDKDF (reference sequence). CDR3 nucleotide sequence: TGTGCCACCAGCAGAGGGGGGACTATTGCCCAGTACTTC. This gives the protein CATSRGGTIAQYF.

This clonotype was seen at least ten times. The chain joins TRBV7-8 to TRBJ2-1; no definite D call. The CDR3 loop spans 15 amino acids. CDR1 SGHVS and CDR2 FQNEAQ come from the germline V gene. Trimming removed 1 base from V and 5 bases from J, with 12 bases in between. The DNA for the CDR3 is TGTGCCAGCAGCTTAGGACTGAAAGAGGACAATGAGCAGTTCTTC. Its translation: CASSLGLKEDNEQFF.

Remarks on this clonotype: This likely traces to a read error, being one base from a far larger clone. The chain uses TRBV20-1 and TRBJ2-1, with TRBD1 as a possible D gene (5 bases). This CDR3 comprises 12 residues. V gave up 5 bases and J gave up 13 bases, with 18 bases separating them. Looked up from germline, CDR1 is DFQATT and CDR2 is SNEGSKA (reference sequence). This CDR3 reads CSAATVQETQFF. The CDR3 DNA sequence: TGCAGTGCTGCGACAGTACAAGAGACCCAGTTCTTC.

Concerning this clonotype: It differs at one base from a far larger clone, so likely a read error. The V and J genes are TRBV5-3 and TRBJ1-1, with a possible D match to TRBD1 (6 bases). TRBV5-3 is an open reading frame, and its role is uncertain. CDR3 size: 14 residues. In nucleotides, the CDR3 is TGTGTCAGCAGCCCGAGGGGGGGTTCGACTGAAGCTTTCTTT. It translates to CVSSPRGGSTEAFF.

Ten or more counts support this clonotype. V and J are TRBV11-3 and TRBJ2-1; no reliable D call. V lost 3 bases to trimming and J lost 6 bases, with 3 bases between them. Germline lookup yields CDR1 SGHNT and CDR2 YENEEA. CDR3 length: 11 residues. The CDR3 DNA reads TGTGCCAGCAGCTTTGGCAATGAGCAGTTCTTC. As protein: CASSFGNEQFF. Full variable domain (remainder filled in from reference TRBV11-3 and TRBJ2-1): EAGVVQSPRYKIIEKKQPVAFWCNPISGHNTLYWYLQNLGQGPELLIRYENEEAVDDSQLPKDRFSAERLKGVDSTLKIQPAELGDSAVYLCASSFGNEQFFGPGTRLTVL.

This clonotype was recorded a few times. The CDR3 spells CAISESPDRRSGYTF. The CDR3 bases are TGTGCCATCAGTGAGTCCCCCGACCGAAGGAGCGGCTACACCTTC. The J gene is TRBJ1-2, the V gene TRBV10-3; D is unclear. V gave up 0 bases and J gave up 8 bases, with 16 bases separating them. Per germline, CDR1 ENHRY and CDR2 SYGVKD. The CDR3 has 15 amino acids.

In its sample, this clonotype was seen many times. The chain is built from TRBV15 and TRBJ2-5; D gene unclear. This CDR3 region has 14 residues. The germline gives CDR1 LNHNV, CDR2 YYDKDF (reference sequence). Trimming removed 0 bases from V and 2 bases from J, with 7 bases in between. DNA for the CDR3: TGTGCCACCAGCAGAGATATCGTACAAGAGACCCAGTACTTC. It yields the protein CATSRDIVQETQYF.

This clonotype was observed many times. V gene TRBV27 combines with J gene TRBJ1-1; unclear D gene. The CDR3 extends over 13 amino acids. V was clipped by 6 bases and J by 7 bases, with 15 bases between them. Per the germline V gene, CDR1 is MNHEY and CDR2 is SMNVEV (reference sequence). The DNA of the CDR3 is TGTGCCAGCAGCCGAACGGGTAGGATTGAAGCTTTCTTT. This codes for CASSRTGRIEAFF.